The sequence of this TCR beta chain was determined in a study of molecular identifiers for immune sequencing clone quantification. One entry per CDR3 protein results from TCRdb running MiXCR on the PCR reads. The sample carries about 640,000 distinct CDR3 sequences, 20% recorded once. This CDR3 is built from 11 residues. The V gene end was trimmed by 7 bases and the J gene end by 10 bases; junction bases not matched to a gene: 5. The germline gives CDR1 LNHDA, CDR2 SQIVND (reference sequence). This clonotype was detected many times. Investigators produced naive CD8 libraries from 20,000 to 1,000,000 sorted cells, drawing on 10%, 30% or 50% RNA.

The receptor was isolated from a human donor in good health. Some libraries in this study had Jurkat cell RNA spiked in. The chain has TRBV19 and TRBJ2-3; 7 nucleotides agree with TRBD2. Sample: naive CD8+ T cells from blood, with Jurkat cell RNA spiked in. Subset defined: FACS-sorted CD8+CD4-CCR7+CD45RA+ naive T cells. The CDR3 sequence: CASILGGSQYF. The CDR3 nucleotides are TGTGCCAGTATCTTGGGGGGGTCGCAGTATTTT.